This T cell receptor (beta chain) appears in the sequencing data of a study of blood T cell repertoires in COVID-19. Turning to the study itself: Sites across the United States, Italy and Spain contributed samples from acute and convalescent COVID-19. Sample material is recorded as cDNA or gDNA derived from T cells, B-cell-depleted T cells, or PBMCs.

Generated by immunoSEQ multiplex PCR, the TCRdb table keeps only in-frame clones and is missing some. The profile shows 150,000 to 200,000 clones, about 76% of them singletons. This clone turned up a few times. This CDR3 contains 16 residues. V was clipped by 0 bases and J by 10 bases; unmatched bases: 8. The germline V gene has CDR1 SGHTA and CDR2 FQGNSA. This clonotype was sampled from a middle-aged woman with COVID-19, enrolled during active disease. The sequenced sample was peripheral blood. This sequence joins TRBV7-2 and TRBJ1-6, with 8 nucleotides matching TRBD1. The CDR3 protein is CASSLAAQGAGSPLHF. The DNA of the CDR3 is TGTGCCAGCAGCTTAGCGGCCCAGGGGGCAGGGTCACCCCTCCACTTT.